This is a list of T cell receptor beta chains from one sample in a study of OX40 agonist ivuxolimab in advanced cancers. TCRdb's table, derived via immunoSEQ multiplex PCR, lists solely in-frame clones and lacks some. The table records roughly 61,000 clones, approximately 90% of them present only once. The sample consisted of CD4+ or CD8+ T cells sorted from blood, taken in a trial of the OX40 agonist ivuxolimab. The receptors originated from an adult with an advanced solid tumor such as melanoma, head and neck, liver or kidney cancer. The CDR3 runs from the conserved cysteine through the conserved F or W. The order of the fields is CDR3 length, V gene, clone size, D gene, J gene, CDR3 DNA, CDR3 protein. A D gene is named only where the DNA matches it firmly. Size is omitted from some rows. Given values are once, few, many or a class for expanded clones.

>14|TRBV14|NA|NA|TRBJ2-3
TGTGCCAGCAGCGAAGACGCAGGGGAGGATACGCAGTATTTT
CASSEDAGEDTQYF
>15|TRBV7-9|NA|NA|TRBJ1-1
TGTGCCAGCAGCTTAGCCCAGGGAAGGAACACTGAAGCTTTCTTT
CASSLAQGRNTEAFF
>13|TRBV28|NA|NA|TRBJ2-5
TGTGCCAGCAAAGGGGGGGGCGCGGAGACCCAGTACTTC
CASKGGGAETQYF
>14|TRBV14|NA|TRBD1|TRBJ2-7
TGTGCCAGCAGCCCGCTCGGACAGGCCTACGAGCAGTACTTC
CASSPLGQAYEQYF
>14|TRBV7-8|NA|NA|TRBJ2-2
TGTGCCAGCAGCTTAAACAGTAACACCGGGGAGCTGTTTTTT
CASSLNSNTGELFF
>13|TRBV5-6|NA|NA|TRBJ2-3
TGTGCCAGCAGCTTGTCAGGCACAGATACGCAGTATTTT
CASSLSGTDTQYF
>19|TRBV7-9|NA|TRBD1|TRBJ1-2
TGTGCCAGCAGCTCCGGACAGGGGGCTGAAGACGCCCGGCCCGGTGGCTACACCTTC
CASSSGQGAEDARPGGYTF
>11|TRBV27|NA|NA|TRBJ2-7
TGTGCCAGCAGTTCCACTTCCGAGCAGTACTTC
CASSSTSEQYF
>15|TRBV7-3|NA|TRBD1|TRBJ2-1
TGTGCCAGCAGCTTAAATCAGGGGGCCTACAATGAGCAGTTCTTC
CASSLNQGAYNEQFF
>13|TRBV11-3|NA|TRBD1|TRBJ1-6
TGTGCCAGCAGCTTAACAGGGGATTCACCCCTCCACTTT
CASSLTGDSPLHF
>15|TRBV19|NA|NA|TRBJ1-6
TGTGCCAGTAGTGTGGAAGGCGCCTATAATTCACCCCTCCACTTT
CASSVEGAYNSPLHF
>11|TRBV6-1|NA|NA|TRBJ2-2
TGTGCCAGCATTTACACCGGGGAGCTGTTTTTT
CASIYTGELFF
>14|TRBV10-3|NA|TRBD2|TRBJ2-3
TGTGCGCATCGGGGGGGAGAGGGCCCAGATACGCAGTATTTT
CAHRGGEGPDTQYF
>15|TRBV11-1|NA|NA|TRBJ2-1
TGTGCCAGCAGCTCCTCCGGGACCTGGTACAATGAGCAGTTCTTC
CASSSSGTWYNEQFF
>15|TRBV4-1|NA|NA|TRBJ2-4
TGCGCCAGCAGCCAAGACGATTTGGCCAAAAACATTCAGTACTTC
CASSQDDLAKNIQYF
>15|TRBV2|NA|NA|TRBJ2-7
TGTGCCAGCAGTGAAGCTGCGGGGTCTCTCTACGAGCAGTACTTC
CASSEAAGSLYEQYF
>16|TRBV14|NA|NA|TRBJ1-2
TGTGCCAGCAGCCAGTTCGTCGGGGGCGATAGCTATGGCTACACCTTC
CASSQFVGGDSYGYTF
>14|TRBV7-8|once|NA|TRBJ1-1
TGTGCCAGCAGCCCTGGACAGCCTTACACTGAAGCTTTCTTT
CASSPGQPYTEAFF
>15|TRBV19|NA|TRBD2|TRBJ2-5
TGTGCCAGTAGTAGGGGACTAGCGGAGGGGGGCGCCCAGTACTTC
CASSRGLAEGGAQYF
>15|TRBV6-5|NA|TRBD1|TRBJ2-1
TGTGCCAGCAGTTTTCAGGGGGCGGGCTACAATGAGCAGTTCTTC
CASSFQGAGYNEQFF
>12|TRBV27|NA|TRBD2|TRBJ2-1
TGTGCCACCCTAGCGGGGGGAAATGAGCAGTTCTTC
CATLAGGNEQFF
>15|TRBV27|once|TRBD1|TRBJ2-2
TGTGCCAGCAGGCGGACAGGGGGCTACACCGGGGAGCTGTTTTTT
CASRRTGGYTGELFF
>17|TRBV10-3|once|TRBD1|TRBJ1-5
TGTGCCATCAGTGAGGGGTTGGGACAGGATAGCAATCAGCCCCAGCATTTT
CAISEGLGQDSNQPQHF
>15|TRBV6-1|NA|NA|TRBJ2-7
TGTGCCAGCAGGGGGACGGGGAGGAGCTCCTACGAGCAGTACTTC
CASRGTGRSSYEQYF
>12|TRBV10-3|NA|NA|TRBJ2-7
TGTGCCATCAGTGTGAACTCCTACGAGCAGTACTTC
CAISVNSYEQYF
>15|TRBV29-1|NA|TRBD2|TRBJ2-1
TGCAGCGTCCCGGGACTAGCGGGGGAGTACAATGAGCAGTTCTTC
CSVPGLAGEYNEQFF
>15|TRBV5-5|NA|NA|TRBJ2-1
TGTGCCAGCAGCTCAGGGGCCAGCTCCTACAATGAGCAGTTCTTC
CASSSGASSYNEQFF
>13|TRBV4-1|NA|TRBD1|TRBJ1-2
TGCGCCAGCAGCCAGGGACAGGGGGTTGGCTACACCTTC
CASSQGQGVGYTF
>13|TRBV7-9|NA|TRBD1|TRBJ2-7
TGTGCCAGCATGGGACAGGGGGTCTACGAGCAGTACTTC
CASMGQGVYEQYF
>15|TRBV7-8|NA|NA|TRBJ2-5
TGTGCCAGCAGCTTCCGACGACTAAACAGCTACGACCAGTACTTC
CASSFRRLNSYDQYF
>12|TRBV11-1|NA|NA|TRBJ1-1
TGTGCCAGCAGCACGGCCGGCACTGAAGCTTTCTTT
CASSTAGTEAFF
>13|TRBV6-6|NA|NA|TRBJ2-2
TGTGCCAGCAGTTACTCGAGCTCCGGGGAGCTGTTTTTT
CASSYSSSGELFF
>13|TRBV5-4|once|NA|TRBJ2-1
TGTGCCAGCACCACCTTTCCCAACAATGAGCAGTTCTTC
CASTTFPNNEQFF
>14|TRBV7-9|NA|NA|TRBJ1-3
TGTGCCAGCAGCTTTTGGGGGCGAGAAAACACCATATATTTT
CASSFWGRENTIYF
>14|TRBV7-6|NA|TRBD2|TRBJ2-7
TGTGCCAGCAGCTTTCGGGGGAGGGTAGACGAGCAGTACTTC
CASSFRGRVDEQYF
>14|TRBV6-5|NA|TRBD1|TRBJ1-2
TGTGCCAGCAGTTACTCGGGGACAGTATATGGCTACACCTTC
CASSYSGTVYGYTF
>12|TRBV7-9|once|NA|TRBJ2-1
TGTGCCAGCAGCCACGAGACGGATGAGCAGTTCTTC
CASSHETDEQFF
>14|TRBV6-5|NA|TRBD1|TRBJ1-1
TGTGCCAGCAAAACCGGGACAGGGAACACTGAAGCTTTCTTT
CASKTGTGNTEAFF
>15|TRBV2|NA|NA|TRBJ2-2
TGTGCCAGTAACTACAGGGTGTCGGGCACCGGGGAGCTGTTTTTT
CASNYRVSGTGELFF
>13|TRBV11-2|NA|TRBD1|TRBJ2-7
TGTGCCAGCAGCTTTGGGACAGGCTACGAGCAGTACTTC
CASSFGTGYEQYF
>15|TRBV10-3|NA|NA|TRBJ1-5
TGTGCCATCAGTGACGTAGTCGGGGCCGCTCAGCCCCAGCATTTT
CAISDVVGAAQPQHF
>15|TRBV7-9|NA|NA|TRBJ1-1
TGTGCCAGCCGCAGGGGCGGCGGAACCAACACTGAAGCTTTCTTT
CASRRGGGTNTEAFF